Described below is a single T cell receptor (beta chain) sequence and its context. The entry originates in a study of neoadjuvant anti-PD-1 for oral cavity cancer. These newly diagnosed stage II-IVA oral cavity squamous cell carcinoma patients had no prior systemic or radiation treatment. Six replicates per PBMC sample, mostly from 480 ng of genomic DNA. Assay: immunoSEQ multiplex PCR; the TCRdb copy retains only in-frame clones and omits some. This table holds 30,000 to 35,000 clones, approximately 87% found once. This sample comprised PBMCs, obtained before nivolumab (anti-PD-1) treatment. This TCR was sampled from a person between 40 and 79 years old with oral cavity squamous cell carcinoma.

Written as DNA, the CDR3 is TGTGCCAGCAGGCTGGGACAGGGTGTTGGTGAGCAGTTCTTC. The encoded protein is CASRLGQGVGEQFF. The chain joins TRBV9 to TRBJ2-1; TRBD1 agrees at 9 bases. CDR3 size: 14 residues. The germline V gene encodes CDR1 SGDLS and CDR2 YYNGEE. The ends lost 5 bases at V and 9 bases at J; junction bases unmatched: 9.